These T cell receptor beta chains were read from a single sample in a study of blood T cells in healthy people across ages. TCRdb reprocessed the 5' RACE reads via MiXCR and lists one record per CDR3 protein. Among some 1.4 million distinct CDR3 sequences listed, approximately 42% were seen once. Sequencing was done on a sample of blood. These receptors originate from a woman aged 18-29 years in good health. Each CDR3 is given without its conserved first and last residue. The D gene is left open where the match is weak.

cdr3_length d_call j_call v_call cdr3_aa
10 . TRBJ2-7 TRBV29-1 SVVTGSGEQY
15 TRBD1 TRBJ1-2 TRBV7-2 ASSLNLRAGGTYGYT
12 . TRBJ1-1 TRBV2 ASSVEGTNTEAF
14 . TRBJ2-7 TRBV5-6 ASSLAQGAGTYEQY
13 . TRBJ1-6 TRBV15 ATRKVSSYNSPLH
11 . TRBJ1-2 TRBV29-1 SVEVGPPYGYT
11 . TRBJ2-5 TRBV5-1 ASSLNMQETQY
13 . TRBJ2-2 TRBV5-1 ASSLTGFRAGELF
14 . TRBJ2-1 TRBV5-1 ASSSSPRSYYNEQF
13 TRBD1 TRBJ2-1 TRBV2 ASSYRDRDYNEQF
14 TRBD2 . TRBV5-1 ASSLAGGTSYNEQY
13 . TRBJ1-2 TRBV20-1 SARDGGDPLYGYT
13 TRBD1 TRBJ1-1 TRBV7-3 ASNLNAGGDTEAF
9 . TRBJ2-3 TRBV10-1 APGGLDTQY
12 TRBD1 TRBJ2-1 TRBV10-2 ASKGGGGPNEQF
13 . TRBJ2-7 TRBV10-3 AISDRHGGSYEQY
12 TRBD1 TRBJ1-1 TRBV20-1 SAKATGVNTEAF
17 TRBD2 TRBJ2-3 TRBV24-1 ATWSETSGRAGVTDTQY
11 . TRBJ1-2 TRBV29-1 STIQQGRHGYT
12 . TRBJ1-2 TRBV12-3/TRBV12-4 ASSLAPGCYGYT
13 . TRBJ1-4 TRBV10-3 AISESGSTNEKLF
14 . . TRBV20-1 SARYRGGSFYNEQY
15 . TRBJ2-1 TRBV20-1 SAKDRGRDLIQSEQF
13 . TRBJ2-5 TRBV2 ASKVEAATQETQY
13 TRBD1 TRBJ1-3 TRBV6-5 ASSRSDRAGNTIY
14 TRBD2 TRBJ2-5 TRBV9 ASSVGLADLQETQY
11 . TRBJ2-5 TRBV12-3/TRBV12-4 ASSLHSQETQY